This is a list of T cell receptor beta chains from one sample in a study of cytomegalovirus exposure and HLA in healthy donors. The repertoire was sequenced with immunoSEQ multiplex PCR; TCRdb's copy has only in-frame clones and lacks some. The sample contains 100,000 to 150,000 clones, around 85% of which appear only once. Sequencing was done on a sample of PBMCs. The receptors derive from a man younger than 30 in good health and CMV-seropositive. The CDR3 runs from the conserved cysteine through the conserved F or W. The D gene is left open where the match is weak.

j_call v_call d_call cdr3_aa
TRBJ1-2 TRBV6-5 TRBD1 CASSFSQGNGYTF
. TRBV29-1 TRBD1 CSVAQATQGTYEQYF
TRBJ2-7 TRBV5-6 . CASSLEAGYEQYF
TRBJ1-4 TRBV6-5 TRBD1 CASSSRDRNEKLFF
TRBJ1-4 TRBV6-6 . CASRRGSINEKLFF
TRBJ2-1 TRBV27 TRBD1 CASSLYRDRDVNEQFF
TRBJ2-7 TRBV18 TRBD1 CASSPPGQGWNEQYF
TRBJ2-7 TRBV5-8 . CASSVLGGFNSYEQYF
TRBJ1-2 TRBV14 TRBD1 CASSQEGQGAYGYTF
TRBJ2-3 TRBV27 TRBD2 CASSLYLGREADTQYF
TRBJ1-5 TRBV7-2 . CASSSPPSGISNQPQHF
TRBJ2-3 TRBV5-4 TRBD1 CASSLALGQPRDTQYF
TRBJ1-2 TRBV5-1 TRBD1 CASSAGQPYGYTF
TRBJ2-1 TRBV4-3 . CASSQDKRTWWDEQFF
TRBJ2-2 TRBV7-2 TRBD1 CASSQNSQGASLSGELFF
TRBJ1-2 TRBV6-5 TRBD1 CASSNTGGHHYGYTF
TRBJ2-3 TRBV7-2 TRBD2 CASSGTSGTDTQYF
TRBJ1-1 TRBV29-1 . CSYSSNTEAFF
TRBJ1-1 TRBV5-1 . CASSLDRSPNTEAFF
TRBJ2-7 TRBV28 TRBD1 CARSSGTVLIPLYEQYF
. TRBV6-1 TRBD1 CASSEAGTGSYEQYF
TRBJ1-4 TRBV6-6 . CASSYAGTQEKLFF
TRBJ2-1 TRBV19 TRBD1 CASRATGVYNEQFF
TRBJ1-5 TRBV28 . CATGNQPQHF
TRBJ1-6 TRBV19 . CASTTDYNSPLHF
TRBJ2-7 TRBV5-6 TRBD2 CASSSSRLAGRYEQYF
TRBJ1-3 TRBV10-3 . CAISESPLKQESGNTIYF
TRBJ2-7 TRBV29-1 TRBD1 CSVEVDRGPYEQYF
TRBJ2-2 TRBV10-3 . CAISDSPGKGVSNTGELFF
TRBJ1-1 TRBV6-1 TRBD1 CASSQQGDFFEAFF
TRBJ2-7 TRBV12-5 TRBD1 CASGLVPGTGTYEQYF
TRBJ1-1 TRBV5-6 . CASSSIEQLEAFF
TRBJ2-1 TRBV4-1 . CASSQETTSSYNEQFF
TRBJ2-7 TRBV30 . CAWSPWVSTVHEQYF
TRBJ2-3 TRBV19 . CASSLDSLTDTQYF
TRBJ1-1 TRBV4-3 . CASSQFMNTEAFF
TRBJ1-2 TRBV11-2 . CASSLDWEGYGYTF
TRBJ2-7 TRBV7-9 TRBD1 CASSRSRGGQGERSYEQYF
TRBJ1-1 TRBV18 . CASHPRQDTEAFF
TRBJ2-3 TRBV6-4 TRBD2 CASSDSGTSGGADTQYF
TRBJ1-6 TRBV30 . CAWSPPGSPLHF
TRBJ1-1 TRBV30 . CAWSVRGVVEAFF
TRBJ1-6 TRBV5-1 TRBD1 CASSYRGADSPLHF
TRBJ2-5 TRBV4-3 TRBD2 CASSQDLALAGVETQYF
TRBJ2-1 TRBV9 TRBD2 CASSVVAITDGGAYNEQFF
TRBJ1-1 TRBV27 TRBD1 CASSLHGQENTEAFF
TRBJ2-7 TRBV4-3 TRBD2 CASSRQSGGDEQYF
TRBJ1-5 TRBV4-1 TRBD1 CASSQEDRGYNQPQHF